This entry lists 17 T cell receptor beta chains sequenced from one sample in a study of T cells in Graves' hyperthyroidism and ophthalmopathy (dated by TCRdb to the late 2010s). Libraries were prepared through multiplex PCR. TCRdb lists the instrument as Illumina HiSeq 2000. The TCR beta CDR3 regions were amplified from the RNA transcripts. For the first round of RT-PCR on the TCR CDR3, the HTBI primer set was used together with the Qiagen OneStep RT-PCR kit. The public reads were reprocessed in TCRdb via fastp at Q25 and MiXCR, keeping in-frame beta chains. For every CDR3 protein sequence, its rows merge into one entry that carries the most common genes and DNA. Within this sample are roughly 740,000 distinct CDR3 sequences, with 15% to 20% of them counted one time only. In total, the top ten clones hold under 8.5% of the sample. The sequenced sample was blood. The receptors stem from a man younger than 35 with Graves' hyperthyroidism.

A few counts support this clonotype. This chain links TRBV28 with TRBJ2-7, with TRBD2 matching over 9 bases. This CDR3 has 16 amino acids. Germline loops: CDR1 MDHEN, CDR2 SYDVKM. The J segment lost 0 bases and the V segment lost 7 bases, leaving 10 bases of the junction unmatched. The CDR3, as DNA: TGTGCCAGCACCGGGGGTGGCGGGAGGGACTCCTACGAGCAGTACTTC. It is translated as CASTGGGGRDSYEQYF.

This clonotype was found many times. The genes are TRBV12-3 or TRBV12-4 and TRBJ2-7; 7 bases map to TRBD1. The V gene end was trimmed by 7 bases and the J gene end by 5 bases; junction bases not matched to a gene: 11. The CDR3 is made up of 14 amino acids. CDR3 in amino acids: CASTLGQGVDEQYF. Here the CDR3 DNA reads TGTGCCAGCACCCTGGGCCAGGGGGTCGACGAGCAGTACTTC.

This clonotype was detected only a few times. The chain employs TRBV25-1 and TRBJ1-1; tentative D call: TRBD1 (5 bases). V was clipped by 6 bases and J by 2 bases, with 16 bases between them. From germline, CDR1 is MGHDK and CDR2 SYGVNS. The CDR3 contains 15 residues. The CDR3 region is CASRRLTRGNTEAFF. The CDR3, as DNA: TGTGCCAGCAGAAGACTAACAAGGGGTAACACTGAAGCTTTCTTT.

This clonotype was counted ten times or more. The chain joins TRBV2 to TRBJ1-1; 8 bases map to TRBD1. The germline V gene encodes CDR1 SNHLY and CDR2 FYNNEI. This CDR3 contains 14 residues. V lost 6 bases to trimming and J lost 3 bases; unmatched junction nucleotides: 6. For the CDR3, the DNA is TGTGCCAGCAGCCCTGACAGGGGATACACTGAAGCTTTCTTT. Translating it yields CASSPDRGYTEAFF.

The rearrangement links TRBV5-1 to TRBJ2-7; D perhaps matches TRBD1 (6 bases). The V end lost 2 bases, the J end lost 2 bases, and 11 bases lay between the germline ends. This CDR3 has 14 amino acids. Looked up from germline, CDR1 is SGHRS and CDR2 is YFSETQ. The CDR3 nucleotides are TGCGCCAGCAGCTTCAGGGGAAACCCCTACGAGCAGTACTTC. This sequence encodes CASSFRGNPYEQYF.

In this sample, this clonotype turned up many times. V is TRBV27 and J is TRBJ2-3; the match to TRBD2 covers 16 bases. The trim removed 6 bases at V and 3 bases at J, leaving 9 bases unmatched. The length of the CDR3 is 18 residues. CDR1 MNHEY and CDR2 SMNVEV come from the germline V gene (reference sequence). The CDR3, as DNA: TGTGCCAGCAGCCCGGGACTAGCGGGAGGGCGAAGGACAGATACGCAGTATTTT. Translated, it gives CASSPGLAGGRRTDTQYF.

Comment on this clonotype: This may come from a read error, since a much larger clone is one base off. The CDR3 ends on some other residue instead of the conserved phenylalanine or tryptophan, so this is likely a read error. This chain connects TRBV2 to TRBJ2-2; 8 bases fit TRBD1. With 2 bases clipped from V and 6 bases from J, the junction kept 2 bases outside the gene matches. CDR3 size: 14 residues. Looked up from germline, CDR1 is SNHLY and CDR2 is FYNNEI. For the CDR3, the DNA is TGTGCCAGCAGTGAACAGGGGGCGGCCGGGGAGCTGTTTCTT. Amino acids: CASSEQGAAGELFL.

The chain has TRBV12-3 or TRBV12-4 and TRBJ2-7, with 8 bases that match TRBD2. CDR3 size: 12 residues. Unmatched junction bases numbered 4, after V lost 9 bases and J lost 3 bases. The CDR3 here is CARREGSYEQYF. The DNA of the CDR3 is TGTGCCAGACGGGAGGGGAGCTACGAGCAGTACTTC.

Many counts were recorded for this clonotype. The gene calls are TRBV11-2 and TRBJ2-7; no firm D call. V was clipped by 0 bases and J by 2 bases, with 8 bases between them. Germline V gene sequence: CDR1 SGHAT, CDR2 FQNNGV. The CDR3 consists of 14 residues. The CDR3 DNA follows: TGTGCCAGCAGCTTAGAGCCAGCCACCTACGAGCAGTACTTC. Residues: CASSLEPATYEQYF.

The chain couples TRBV6-2 or TRBV6-3 to TRBJ2-5; D unresolved. The germline CDR1 and CDR2 sequences are MNHEY and SVGEGT. V was pared by 3 bases and J by 2 bases, with 10 bases between. The CDR3 is 14 amino acids. The CDR3: CASSYYGEQETQYF. CDR3 bases: TGTGCCAGCAGTTATTATGGGGAACAAGAGACCCAGTACTTC.

This clonotype was recorded a few times. The rearrangement joins TRBV28 to TRBJ1-3; D is possibly TRBD1 (5 bases). V gave up 6 bases and J gave up 2 bases, with 14 bases separating them. From germline, CDR1 is MDHEN and CDR2 SYDVKM. The CDR3 is made up of 15 amino acids. The CDR3: CASSPAETAGNTIYF. The CDR3 region has the DNA TGTGCCAGCAGCCCCGCCGAGACAGCTGGAAACACCATATATTTT.

This clonotype was picked up many times. The rearrangement links TRBV7-2 to TRBJ2-5; maybe TRBD1 (6 bases). The CDR3 loop spans 14 amino acids. Germline-derived CDR1 and CDR2 are SGHTA and FQGNSA. V lost 5 bases and J 3 bases, leaving 13 bases between the germline ends. This CDR3 is CASSPVAGEETQYF. The CDR3 DNA follows: TGTGCCAGCAGCCCAGTAGCAGGGGAAGAGACCCAGTACTTC.

The table lists this clonotype with many counts. The rearrangement uses TRBV29-1 and TRBJ2-7, with 7 bases fitting TRBD1. Germline loops: CDR1 SQVTM, CDR2 ANQGSEA. With 5 bases clipped from V and 0 bases from J, the junction kept 4 bases outside the gene matches. This CDR3 region has 13 residues. The CDR3 DNA reads as TGCAGCGTTTCCGACAGGGACTCCTACGAGCAGTACTTC. Protein product: CSVSDRDSYEQYF.

The chain has TRBV25-1 and TRBJ1-1; 7 bases map to TRBD1. Per the germline V gene, CDR1 is MGHDK and CDR2 is SYGVNS. With 9 bases clipped from V and 7 bases from J, the junction kept 5 bases outside the gene matches. The CDR3 runs 11 residues. The CDR3 sequence: CASSGGVEAFF. The CDR3, as DNA: TGTGCCAGTTCAGGGGGTGTTGAAGCTTTCTTT.

At least ten counts were recorded for this clonotype. The V and J genes are TRBV2 and TRBJ1-1, with D tentatively TRBD1 (5 bases). Germline V gene lookup returns CDR1 SNHLY and CDR2 FYNNEI. This CDR3 has 15 residues. With 6 bases removed from V and 10 bases from J, the gap between germline ends came to 24 bases. CDR3 in DNA: TGTGCCAGCAGCGACGCAGGGACTGGGAATCGGGGAGCTTTCTTT. This encodes CASSDAGTGNRGAFF.

In this sample, this clonotype turned up many times. The genes are TRBV10-3 and TRBJ2-7; D gene unclear. Trimming took 4 bases from V and 5 from J, leaving 12 bases between them. This CDR3 spans 13 amino acids. CDR1 is ENHRY and CDR2 is SYGVKD in the germline V gene. This chain's CDR3 is CAISAASADEQYF. CDR3 nucleotides: TGTGCCATCAGTGCGGCCTCTGCGGACGAGCAGTACTTC.

In its sample, this clonotype was seen once. CDR3 DNA: TGTGCCAGCAGTGAATTGGGACTAGCGGGAGGCCCCCAGACAGATACGCAGTATTTT. This translates into CASSELGLAGGPQTDTQYF. The chain has TRBV2 and TRBJ2-3; TRBD2 matches 15 bases. The J segment lost 3 bases and the V segment lost 2 bases, leaving 9 bases of the junction unmatched. The germline V gene has CDR1 SNHLY and CDR2 FYNNEI. The CDR3 is 19 amino acids.